This T cell receptor (beta chain) was obtained from a study of cytomegalovirus exposure and HLA in healthy donors. Study results and limitations: HLA alleles showed associations with about 15,000 TCR beta sequences in a later analysis, at a 0.05 false discovery rate.

The PCR was carried out with 60 Vbeta primers and 13 Jbeta primers. Authors' data handling: Later, an analysis found around 77 million unique TCR beta chains, and around 10 million of these were shared. TCRdb keeps only in-frame clones here, not all; method: immunoSEQ multiplex PCR. V, J and clone size were drawn from that table, and D and trimming were deduced from the DNA. The repertoire holds about 210,000 clones, with roughly 78% as singletons. This clone was seen once. Its antigen is undetermined. The sequenced sample consisted of PBMCs. The TCR comes from a boy aged 5-17 years in good health and CMV-seronegative.

The CDR3 protein is CASSILGSNEQFF. CDR3 in DNA: TGTGCCAGCAGTATACTAGGATCAAATGAGCAGTTCTTC. The chain employs TRBV6-1 and TRBJ2-1; the D gene is possibly TRBD2 (5 bases). This CDR3 region has 13 residues. Germline CDR1 reads MNHNS; CDR2 reads SASEGT. Trimming stripped 5 bases from V and 7 bases from J, with 12 bases between.